These 30 T cell receptor beta chains share one sample of origin, sequenced in a study of CD8 T cells in Susac syndrome. Random hexamers primed reverse transcription of about 0.5 to 1 ug RNA. TCRdb reanalysed the immunoSEQ multiplex PCR reads using MiXCR and keeps one entry per CDR3 protein. The sample carries 190,000 or so distinct CDR3 sequences, about 95% recorded once. Sequenced sample: CD4+ T cells from PBMCs. These receptors were collected from a human donor with multiple sclerosis.

The V and J genes are TRBV7-8 and TRBJ1-1; D is unclear. This CDR3 contains 14 residues. The germline CDR1 and CDR2 sequences are SGHVS and FQNEAQ. The V end was cut by 0 bases, the J end by 3 bases, with 8 bases between. The CDR3 here is CASSLASGDTEAFF. The CDR3 bases are TGTGCCAGCAGCTTAGCGAGTGGCGACACTGAAGCTTTCTTT. The full variable domain, its missing parts supplied by reference TRBV7-8 and TRBJ1-1, is GAGVSQSPRYKVAKRGQDVALRCDPISGHVSLFWYQQALGQGPEFLTYFQNEAQLDKSGLPSDRFFAERPEGSVSTLKIQRTQQEDSAVYLCASSLASGDTEAFFGQGTRLTVV.

The chain combines TRBV9 with TRBJ2-7; 7 bases are a match to TRBD1. The CDR3 length is 14 residues. Trimming took 2 bases from V and 0 from J; bases not matched to a gene: 2. Germline CDR1 is SGDLS and CDR2 is YYNGEE. CDR3 in amino acids: CASSVQGVSYEQYF. The CDR3, as DNA: TGTGCCAGCAGCGTCCAGGGGGTCTCCTACGAGCAGTACTTC. The full variable domain, completed using reference TRBV9 and TRBJ2-7, is DSGVTQTPKHLITATGQRVTLRCSPRSGDLSVYWYQQSLDQGLQFLIQYYNGEERAKGNILERFSAQQFPDLHSELNLSSLELGDSALYFCASSVQGVSYEQYFGPGTRLTVT.

The genes are TRBV20-1 and TRBJ2-5; D unclear. Germline V CDR1 and CDR2: DFQATT, SNEGSKA (reference sequence). V was trimmed by 5 bases and J by 2 bases, leaving 9 bases between them. The length of the CDR3 is 12 residues. The CDR3 is CSAGARQETQYF. The CDR3 DNA reads TGCAGTGCTGGTGCCAGACAAGAGACCCAGTACTTC.

This chain's CDR3 is CASSSRDRDNEQFF. CDR3 nucleotides: TGTGCCAGTAGTTCCCGGGACAGGGACAATGAGCAGTTCTTC. V and J are TRBV19 and TRBJ2-1; 9 nucleotides agree with TRBD1. CDR1 and CDR2 from the germline V gene are LNHDA and SQIVND (reference sequence). V gave up 5 bases and J gave up 5 bases; unmatched junction bases: 4. The CDR3 runs to 14 residues. The variable domain in full, completed from reference TRBV19 and TRBJ2-1, reads DGGITQSPKYLFRKEGQNVTLSCEQNLNHDAMYWYRQDPGQGLRLIYYSQIVNDFQKGDIAEGYSVSREKKESFPLTVTSAQKNPTAFYLCASSSRDRDNEQFFGPGTRLTVL.

This clonotype was seen once. The genes are TRBV27 and TRBJ2-5; D possibly corresponds to TRBD1 (5 bases). Trimming took off 3 bases at V and 0 bases at J, with 11 bases between the two ends. The length of the CDR3 is 15 residues. The V gene's germline CDR1 is MNHEY and CDR2 SMNVEV (reference sequence). The chain's CDR3 is CASSFAAGYQETQYF. In nucleotides, the CDR3 is TGTGCCAGCAGTTTTGCGGCAGGGTACCAAGAGACCCAGTACTTC.

This chain connects TRBV4-1 to TRBJ1-2; possible D gene TRBD1, 5 bases. There are 14 residues in the CDR3. V was trimmed by 0 bases and J by 3 bases, leaving 8 bases between them. Germline lookup yields CDR1 MGHRA and CDR2 YSYEKL. The CDR3 nucleotides read TGCGCCAGCAGCCAAGAGGGGCAGCACTATGGCTACACCTTC. Protein sequence: CASSQEGQHYGYTF.

This sequence joins TRBV3-1 and TRBJ2-7; 9 nucleotides align to TRBD2. Per germline, CDR1 LGHDT and CDR2 YNNKEL (reference sequence). V lost 8 bases and J lost 4; bases outside the gene matches: 12. CDR3 length: 15 residues. The CDR3 nucleotides read TGTGCCAGCGAGCGAGCGGCGGGGGGGATGTACGAGCAGTACTTC. Residues: CASERAAGGMYEQYF.

The chain carries TRBV24-1 and TRBJ1-2, with D uncertain. Trimming stripped 9 bases from V and 0 bases from J, with 10 bases between. CDR1 is KGHDR and CDR2 is SFDVKD in the germline V gene. This CDR3 is 13 amino acids long. The CDR3 sequence is CATEGTSNYGYTF. The CDR3 DNA sequence: TGTGCCACCGAGGGCACCTCTAACTATGGCTACACCTTC.

V gene TRBV30 combines with J gene TRBJ1-2; no reliable D call. The CDR3 extends over 13 amino acids. The V gene's germline CDR1 is GTSNPN and CDR2 SVGIG (reference sequence). Trimming pared 1 base from V and 4 bases from J, leaving 10 bases between. The CDR3 spells CAWSGKSTYGYTF. CDR3 sequence (DNA): TGTGCCTGGAGTGGGAAGTCGACCTATGGCTACACCTTC.

The V gene is TRBV7-8, the J gene TRBJ1-1, with D perhaps TRBD1 (6 bases). CDR1 and CDR2 (germline): SGHVS, FQNEAQ. This CDR3 spans 14 amino acids. V was trimmed by 0 bases and J by 4 bases, leaving 9 bases between them. The CDR3 nucleotides are TGTGCCAGCAGCTTAGCACTGACAGGCACTGAAGCTTTCTTT. Amino acid sequence: CASSLALTGTEAFF.

The chain is built from TRBV20-1 and TRBJ2-2, with no clear D. Trimming left V 1 base short and J 1 base short, with 10 bases between. From germline, CDR1 is DFQATT and CDR2 SNEGSKA (reference sequence). The CDR3 runs to 15 residues. CDR3 region: CSARGADLNTGELFF. The CDR3 DNA reads TGCAGTGCTAGAGGGGCGGACCTGAACACCGGGGAGCTGTTTTTT.

The chain couples TRBV5-1 to TRBJ2-1; perhaps TRBD2 as D (5 bases). CDR1 and CDR2 from the germline V gene are SGHRS and YFSETQ. V was clipped by 0 bases and J by 9 bases, with 16 bases between them. The CDR3 is made up of 15 amino acids. CDR3 DNA: TGCGCCAGCAGCTTGGAAGGCGGAGGAGGCAGTGAGCAGTTCTTC. Its protein is CASSLEGGGGSEQFF.

J is TRBJ2-3 and V is TRBV10-3; 12 bases line up with TRBD2. This CDR3 is 17 amino acids long. Germline assignment: CDR1 ENHRY and CDR2 SYGVKD. Unmatched junction bases numbered 5, after V lost 4 bases and J lost 0 bases. CDR3 residues: CAISGHGLAGSTDTQYF. The CDR3 coding sequence is TGTGCCATCAGTGGACATGGACTAGCGGGGAGCACAGATACGCAGTATTTT.

The J gene is TRBJ2-1, the V gene TRBV7-2, with D tentatively TRBD2 (6 bases). Between the trimmed V and J ends, which lost 5 bases and 5 bases, there was a span of 13 bases. In germline, CDR1 is SGHTA, CDR2 FQGNSA. This CDR3 region has 14 residues. Here the CDR3 DNA reads TGTGCCAGCAGCCCCCGCGGGACCCACAATGAGCAGTTCTTC. Translation gives CASSPRGTHNEQFF.

Concerning this clonotype: One end of the junction does not line up with germline, which may come from a read error. The V and J genes are TRBV7-7 and TRBJ2-2, with TRBD1 matching 8 bases. The CDR3 sequence is 14 residues long. CDR1 is SSHAT and CDR2 is FNYEAQ in the germline V gene (reference sequence). In DNA, the CDR3 is TGTGCTAGCACGCGGACAGGGCAGACCGGGGAGCTGTTTTTT. It codes for CASTRTGQTGELFF. Full variable domain (outside the CDR3, taken from reference TRBV7-7 and TRBJ2-2): GAGVSQSPRYKVTKRGQDVTLRCDPISSHATLYWYQQALGQGPEFLTYFNYEAQPDKSGLPSDRFSAERPEGSISTLTIQRTEQRDSAMYRCASTRTGQTGELFFGEGSRLTVL.

The chain has TRBV12-3 or TRBV12-4 and TRBJ2-7, with a possible D match to TRBD2 (5 bases). The CDR3 is made up of 14 amino acids. Between the trimmed V and J ends, which lost 5 bases and 0 bases, there was a span of 11 bases. This CDR3 is CASSKRYPSYEQYF. DNA for the CDR3: TGTGCCAGCAGTAAGCGGTACCCCTCCTACGAGCAGTACTTC.

The chain employs TRBV5-4 and TRBJ2-7; 14 nucleotides align to TRBD2. Trimming removed 4 bases from V and 2 bases from J; junction bases left unmatched: 14. Germline V lookup: CDR1 SGHNT, CDR2 YYREEE (reference sequence). This CDR3 contains 19 residues. CDR3 coding DNA: TGTGCCAGCAGCGGAGGACTAGCGGGAGGCGTGAATACTACCTACGAGCAGTACTTC. Its translation: CASSGGLAGGVNTTYEQYF. The variable domain in full, with the rest retrieved from reference TRBV5-4 and TRBJ2-7, is ETGVTQSPTHLIKTRGQQVTLRCSSQSGHNTVSWYQQALGQGPQFIFQYYREEENGRGNFPPRFSGLQFPNYSSELNVNALELDDSALYLCASSGGLAGGVNTTYEQYFGPGTRLTVT.

The rearrangement uses TRBV19 and TRBJ1-1, with a tentative D call TRBD1 (6 bases). The germline gives CDR1 LNHDA, CDR2 SQIVND (reference sequence). This CDR3 has 12 residues. Deletions cut 3 bases from V and 10 bases from J, with 12 bases between. The CDR3 DNA follows: TGTGCCAGTAGTATTGGTACAGGGTCAGCTTTCTTT. Its protein is CASSIGTGSAFF. Variable domain in full (rest from reference TRBV19 and TRBJ1-1): DGGITQSPKYLFRKEGQNVTLSCEQNLNHDAMYWYRQDPGQGLRLIYYSQIVNDFQKGDIAEGYSVSREKKESFPLTVTSAQKNPTAFYLCASSIGTGSAFFGQGTRLTVV.

This clonotype was seen only a few times. The J gene is TRBJ2-5, the V gene TRBV20-1; D uncertain. The CDR3 is made up of 13 amino acids. Germline CDR1 DFQATT, CDR2 SNEGSKA (reference sequence). V was cut by 3 bases and J by 4 bases, with 12 bases left in between. The CDR3 DNA follows: TGCAGTGCTAGGGGCAGGCTGGCAGAGACCCAGTACTTC. It is translated as CSARGRLAETQYF.

The CDR3 DNA reads as TGCAGTGCTAGCCCCCCTAGAGCGTTGGGGGAGACCCAGTACTTC. Protein product: CSASPPRALGETQYF. The chain employs TRBV20-1 and TRBJ2-5; D uncertain. The CDR3 has 15 residues. V was pared by 3 bases and J by 5 bases, with 19 bases between. CDR1 is DFQATT and CDR2 is SNEGSKA in the germline V gene (reference sequence).

This clonotype was recorded once. The DNA of the CDR3 is TGTGCCAGCAGCTGGACAGGGGCGGGGTCCTACGAGCAGTACTTC. Translation: CASSWTGAGSYEQYF. V usage is TRBV7-2 and J usage is TRBJ2-7; 9 nucleotides line up with TRBD1. CDR1 is SGHTA and CDR2 is FQGNSA in the germline V gene. There are 15 residues in the CDR3. V dropped 4 bases and J dropped 1; count of bases not matched to a gene: 5.

The chain employs TRBV29-1 and TRBJ1-2; D might be TRBD1 (6 bases). There are 13 residues in the CDR3. Trimming pared 3 bases from V and 10 bases from J, leaving 18 bases between. In germline, CDR1 is SQVTM, CDR2 ANQGSEA. The CDR3 nucleotides are TGCAGCGTTGACGAGCGGGGGGCGCCTAACTACACCTTC. It translates to CSVDERGAPNYTF.

V is TRBV5-1 and J is TRBJ2-5; D uncertain. V dropped 0 bases and J dropped 7 bases, with 4 bases sitting between them. The CDR3 is made up of 11 amino acids. Germline CDR1 and CDR2: SGHRS and YFSETQ. The CDR3 is CASSLDVTQYF. CDR3 sequence (DNA): TGCGCCAGCAGCTTGGATGTGACCCAGTACTTC.

The chain combines TRBV7-9 with TRBJ2-2, with D possibly called TRBD1 or TRBD2 (5 bases each). Germline loops: CDR1 SEHNR, CDR2 FQNEAQ (reference sequence). The CDR3 spans 15 residues. V dropped 2 bases and J dropped 7 bases, with 14 bases sitting between them. The CDR3 DNA sequence: TGTGCCAGCAGCTTATTTCTAGCAGGGAGCGGGGAGCTGTTTTTT. It codes for CASSLFLAGSGELFF.

Only one count was recorded for this clonotype. This sequence joins TRBV5-1 and TRBJ2-3; the match to TRBD1 covers 11 bases. Trimming removed 3 bases from V and 3 bases from J; junction bases left unmatched: 3. Germline V gene data show CDR1 as SGHRS and CDR2 as YFSETQ. This CDR3 has 15 amino acids. The CDR3, as DNA: TGCGCCAGCAGCTCGGGACAGGGGGTAACAGATACGCAGTATTTT. It translates to CASSSGQGVTDTQYF. The variable domain in full, completed from reference TRBV5-1 and TRBJ2-3, reads KAGVTQTPRYLIKTRGQQVTLSCSPISGHRSVSWYQQTPGQGLQFLFEYFSETQRNKGNFPGRFSGRQFSNSRSEMNVSTLELGDSALYLCASSSGQGVTDTQYFGPGTRLTVL.

The chain carries TRBV14 and TRBJ1-4; unclear D gene. Germline CDR1 and CDR2: SGHDN and FVKESK. The V and J ends lost 5 bases and 8 bases respectively, with 15 bases between them. This CDR3 comprises 14 residues. The CDR3 DNA follows: TGTGCCAGCAGCGGGCAGCTTGCGGGCGAAAAACTGTTTTTT. Its protein product is CASSGQLAGEKLFF.

This chain links TRBV29-1 with TRBJ2-2; perhaps D is TRBD1 or TRBD2 (6 bases each). Germline CDR1 is SQVTM and CDR2 is ANQGSEA. The CDR3 is 14 amino acids. Trimming cost V 5 bases and J 3 bases, with 13 bases left between them. CDR3 nucleotides: TGCAGCGTTCCCGTGAGGGGGGACACCGGGGAGCTGTTTTTT. Translated, it gives CSVPVRGDTGELFF.

The chain joins TRBV9 to TRBJ1-1; D is uncertain. The CDR3 spans 17 residues. Trimming stripped 0 bases from V and 1 base from J, with 16 bases between. The germline gives CDR1 SGDLS, CDR2 YYNGEE. CDR3 region: CASSVGIGKLENTEAFF. CDR3 sequence (DNA): TGTGCCAGCAGCGTAGGTATAGGGAAGTTGGAGAACACTGAAGCTTTCTTT.

The rearrangement uses TRBV14 and TRBJ2-7; 7 nucleotides align to TRBD1. V lost 4 bases and J lost 7; bases outside the gene matches: 10. Germline V gene data show CDR1 as SGHDN and CDR2 as FVKESK. There are 14 residues in the CDR3. The CDR3 coding sequence is TGTGCCAGCAGCCGACAGGGCTTACTGTTGGAGCAGTACTTC. It specifies CASSRQGLLLEQYF.

The chain links TRBV5-4 to TRBJ2-1, with D uncertain. The CDR3 totals 12 residues. V dropped 0 bases and J dropped 10 bases, with 8 bases sitting between them. Germline CDR1 and CDR2: SGHNT and YYREEE (reference sequence). DNA for the CDR3: TGTGCCAGCAGCTTGGTGGCCCACGAGCAGTTCTTC. Amino acid sequence: CASSLVAHEQFF.